This T cell receptor (beta chain) was recovered during a study of post-analysis software for immune sequencing data. Study in general: The patients showed relapsing-remitting, secondary progressive and progressive-relapsing multiple sclerosis courses.

Of note for this clonotype: Antigen specificity is unknown.

Unique molecular identifiers were carried by the TCR beta cDNA libraries. It was from about 1 to 10 million T cells that roughly 0.5 million cDNA molecules came. TCRdb processed the PCR reads anew with MiXCR; each CDR3 protein has one entry. The sample lists fewer than 900,000 distinct CDR3 sequences, more than 45% occurring once. Findings of the study overall: The five TRBV segments detected at higher frequency in patients than in controls included TRBV5-6, TRBV5-1 and TRBV20-1. Comparison with controls showed significantly lower normalized Chao1 diversity in multiple sclerosis patients. Strong co-clustering by F measure was evident for samples that had been prepared in the same batch.

The CDR3 runs to 15 residues. The trim removed 0 bases at V and 8 bases at J, leaving 4 bases unmatched. This TCR came from a girl aged 5-17 years with multiple sclerosis. The material sequenced was blood. The J gene is TRBJ2-1, the V gene TRBV12-3 or TRBV12-4; the match to TRBD1 covers 10 bases. CDR3 protein: CASSLADRGWDEQFF. For the CDR3, the DNA is TGTGCCAGCAGTTTAGCGGACAGGGGGTGGGATGAGCAGTTCTTC.